The next 11 T cell receptor beta chains were all read from a single sample in a study of CD8 T cells in Susac syndrome. Reverse transcription of about 0.5 to 1 ug RNA was carried out with random hexamers. TCRdb re-called the immunoSEQ multiplex PCR reads through MiXCR, storing one row per CDR3 protein. The table records roughly 330,000 distinct CDR3 sequences, roughly 94% of them present only once. Material: CD4+ T cells from PBMCs. The receptors come from a human donor with multiple sclerosis.

The rearrangement links TRBV19 to TRBJ2-5, with a tentative D call TRBD2 (7 bases). V lost 5 bases and J 2 bases, leaving 15 bases between the germline ends. The CDR3 is made up of 15 amino acids. The germline V gene encodes CDR1 LNHDA and CDR2 SQIVND (reference sequence). As DNA, the CDR3 is TGTGCCAGTAGTTTCCGAGGGGGGGGACAAGAGACCCAGTACTTC. As protein: CASSFRGGGQETQYF.

The chain employs TRBV6-6 and TRBJ2-3; D is perhaps TRBD1 (6 bases). V was cut by 8 bases and J by 1 base, with 16 bases left in between. CDR1 is MNHNY and CDR2 is SVGAGI in the germline V gene (reference sequence). This CDR3 is 15 amino acids long. The CDR3 loop is CASLSTGFGTDTQYF. The CDR3 nucleotides are TGTGCCAGCTTATCAACAGGGTTTGGCACAGATACGCAGTATTTT.

CDR3 DNA sequence: TGTGCCAGCAACGACAGGGGCGGCAATCAGCCCCAGCATTTT. It yields the protein CASNDRGGNQPQHF. The chain combines TRBV6-2 or TRBV6-3 with TRBJ1-5, with 8 bases aligning to TRBD1. The CDR3 has 14 residues. V lost 7 bases and J lost 2; bases outside the gene matches: 4. Germline values: CDR1 MNHEY, CDR2 SVGEGT.

The CDR3 sequence is CSASGLAGAHRDTQYF. The DNA of the CDR3 is TGCAGTGCTAGTGGCCTAGCGGGGGCCCACAGGGATACGCAGTATTTT. V usage is TRBV20-1 and J usage is TRBJ2-3; 10 bases are a match to TRBD2. In germline, CDR1 is DFQATT, CDR2 SNEGSKA (reference sequence). Losses at the gene ends were 3 bases for V and 6 bases for J; bases not matched to a gene: 12. This CDR3 spans 16 amino acids.

This chain connects TRBV18 to TRBJ1-2; weak D call: TRBD1 (6 bases). Germline CDR1 KGHSH, CDR2 LQKENI. This CDR3 has 16 residues. Trimming cost V 3 bases and J 4 bases, with 18 bases left between them. CDR3 loop: CASSPRMARGSYGYTF. In nucleotides, the CDR3 is TGTGCCAGCTCACCCCGGATGGCCAGGGGCAGCTATGGCTACACCTTC. Together with reference TRBV18 and TRBJ1-2, the CDR3 gives the full variable domain: NAGVMQNPRHLVRRRGQEARLRCSPMKGHSHVYWYRQLPEEGLKFMVYLQKENIIDESGMPKERFSAEFPKEGPSILRIQQVVRGDSAAYFCASSPRMARGSYGYTFGSGTRLTVV.

The chain carries TRBV19 and TRBJ1-4; 8 bases match TRBD1. The CDR3 loop spans 15 amino acids. V trimming: 6 bases; J trimming: 8 bases; junction bases outside the gene matches: 11. The germline gives CDR1 LNHDA, CDR2 SQIVND (reference sequence). The CDR3 nucleotides read TGTGCCAGTAGAGATCTCGACAGGGGCCCGGAAAAACTGTTTTTT. Protein sequence: CASRDLDRGPEKLFF.

The chain carries TRBV28 and TRBJ1-1, with D unresolved. Trimming removed 8 bases at V and 4 bases at J, with 11 bases between. The germline gives CDR1 MDHEN, CDR2 SYDVKM. The CDR3 extends over 12 amino acids. CDR3 coding DNA: TGTGCCAGCCTTGGGTTGCCCACTGAAGCTTTCTTT. It specifies CASLGLPTEAFF.

This chain joins TRBV4-3 and TRBJ1-4, with D unresolved. Germline CDR1 reads LGHNA; CDR2 reads YSLEER. This CDR3 has 14 amino acids. V was shortened by 4 bases and J by 7 bases, with 13 bases between the two germline ends. The CDR3 DNA reads as TGCGCCAGCAGCCCCCGGACCCCAGGTGAAAAACTGTTTTTT. This sequence encodes CASSPRTPGEKLFF.

The chain has TRBV20-1 and TRBJ1-5, with D unclear. This CDR3 contains 13 residues. V was clipped by 5 bases and J by 1 base, with 9 bases between them. Germline V gene sequence: CDR1 DFQATT, CDR2 SNEGSKA (reference sequence). The CDR3 sequence is CSAQDRSNQPQHF. CDR3 sequence (DNA): TGCAGTGCTCAGGACCGAAGCAATCAGCCCCAGCATTTT.

This chain connects TRBV3-1 to TRBJ1-6; D remains unclear. Germline V gene data show CDR1 as LGHDT and CDR2 as YNNKEL (reference sequence). The CDR3 contains 14 residues. The V end was cut by 1 base, the J end by 5 bases, with 6 bases between. The CDR3 DNA sequence: TGTGCCAGCAGCCAAGCAGCCGATAATTCACCCCTCCACTTT. The encoded protein is CASSQAADNSPLHF. Combining the CDR3 with reference TRBV3-1 and TRBJ1-6 gives the whole variable domain DTAVSQTPKYLVTQMGNDKSIKCEQNLGHDTMYWYKQDSKKFLKIMFSYNNKELIINETVPNRFSPKSPDKAHLNLHINSLELGDSAVYFCASSQAADNSPLHFGNGTRLTVT.

The chain couples TRBV29-1 to TRBJ1-2, with TRBD1 as a possible D gene (5 bases). The CDR3 is 15 amino acids. Germline loops: CDR1 SQVTM, CDR2 ANQGSEA. Trimming cost V 6 bases and J 0 bases, with 17 bases left between them. The CDR3 DNA sequence: TGCAGCGTCCAGGGACGCCCCGGTGCTAACTATGGCTACACCTTC. Protein sequence: CSVQGRPGANYGYTF. Filled out from reference TRBV29-1 and TRBJ1-2, the complete variable domain reads SAVISQKPSRDICQRGTSLTIQCQVDSQVTMMFWYRQQPGQSLTLIATANQGSEATYESGFVIDKFPISRPNLTFSTLTVSNMSPEDSSIYLCSVQGRPGANYGYTFGSGTRLTVV.